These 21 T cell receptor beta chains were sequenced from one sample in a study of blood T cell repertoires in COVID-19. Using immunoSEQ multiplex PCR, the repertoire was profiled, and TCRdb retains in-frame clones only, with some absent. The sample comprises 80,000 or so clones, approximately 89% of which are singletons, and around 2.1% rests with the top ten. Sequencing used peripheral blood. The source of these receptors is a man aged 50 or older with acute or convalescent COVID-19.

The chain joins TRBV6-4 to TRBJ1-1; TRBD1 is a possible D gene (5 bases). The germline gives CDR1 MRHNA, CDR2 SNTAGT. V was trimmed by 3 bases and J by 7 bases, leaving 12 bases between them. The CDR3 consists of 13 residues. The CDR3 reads CASSDTGHGEAFF. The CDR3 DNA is TGTGCCAGCAGTGATACAGGTCACGGTGAAGCTTTCTTT.

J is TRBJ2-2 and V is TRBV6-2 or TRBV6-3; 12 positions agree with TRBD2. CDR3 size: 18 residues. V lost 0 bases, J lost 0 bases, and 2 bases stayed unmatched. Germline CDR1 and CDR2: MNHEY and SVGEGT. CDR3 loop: CASSYSTSGGSNTGELFF. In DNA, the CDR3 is TGTGCCAGCAGTTACTCGACTAGCGGGGGATCGAACACCGGGGAGCTGTTTTTT.

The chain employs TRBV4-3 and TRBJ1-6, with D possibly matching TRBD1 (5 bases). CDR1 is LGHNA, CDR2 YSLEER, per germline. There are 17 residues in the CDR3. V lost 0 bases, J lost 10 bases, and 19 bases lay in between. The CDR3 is CASSQEANRPVESPLHF. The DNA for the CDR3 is TGCGCCAGCAGCCAAGAAGCAAACAGGCCCGTCGAGTCACCCCTCCACTTT.

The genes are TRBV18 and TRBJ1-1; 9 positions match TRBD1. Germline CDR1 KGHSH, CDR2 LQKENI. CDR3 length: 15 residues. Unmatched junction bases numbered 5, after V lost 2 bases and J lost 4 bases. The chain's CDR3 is CASSPGTGSSTEAFF. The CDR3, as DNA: TGTGCCAGCTCACCAGGGACAGGGAGTTCCACTGAAGCTTTCTTT.

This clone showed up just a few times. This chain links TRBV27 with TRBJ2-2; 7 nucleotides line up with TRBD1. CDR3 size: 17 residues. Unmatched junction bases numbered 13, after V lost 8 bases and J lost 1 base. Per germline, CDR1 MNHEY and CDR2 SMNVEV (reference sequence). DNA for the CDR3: TGTGCCAGCGGTTATATAGGGGGCCGGCGGAACACCGGGGAGCTGTTTTTT. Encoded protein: CASGYIGGRRNTGELFF.

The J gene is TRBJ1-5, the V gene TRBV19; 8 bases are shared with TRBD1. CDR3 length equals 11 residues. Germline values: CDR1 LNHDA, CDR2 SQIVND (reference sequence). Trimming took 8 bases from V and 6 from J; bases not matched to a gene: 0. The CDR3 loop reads CASGQGQPQHF. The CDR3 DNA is TGTGCCAGTGGACAGGGTCAGCCCCAGCATTTT.

The CDR3 region has the DNA TGTGCCAGCAGCTTAGGAAGCGGGGAATATAGCAATCAGCCCCAGCATTTT. It is translated as CASSLGSGEYSNQPQHF. The chain is built from TRBV7-9 and TRBJ1-5; D gene ambiguous. Trimming took off 1 base at V and 0 bases at J, with 13 bases between the two ends. This CDR3 has 17 residues. The germline V gene has CDR1 SEHNR and CDR2 FQNEAQ (reference sequence). The full variable domain, its missing parts supplied by reference TRBV7-9 and TRBJ1-5, is DTGVSQNPRHKITKRGQNVTFRCDPISEHNRLYWYRQTLGQGPEFLTYFQNEAQLEKSRLLSDRFSAERPKGSFSTLEIQRTEQGDSAMYLCASSLGSGEYSNQPQHFGDGTRLSIL.

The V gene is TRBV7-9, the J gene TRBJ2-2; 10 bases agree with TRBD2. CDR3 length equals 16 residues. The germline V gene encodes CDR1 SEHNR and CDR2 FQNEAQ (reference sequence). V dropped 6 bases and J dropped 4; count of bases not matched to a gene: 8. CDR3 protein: CASSRAGGPSTGELFF. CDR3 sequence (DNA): TGTGCCAGCAGTAGAGCGGGGGGGCCGAGCACCGGGGAGCTGTTTTTT.

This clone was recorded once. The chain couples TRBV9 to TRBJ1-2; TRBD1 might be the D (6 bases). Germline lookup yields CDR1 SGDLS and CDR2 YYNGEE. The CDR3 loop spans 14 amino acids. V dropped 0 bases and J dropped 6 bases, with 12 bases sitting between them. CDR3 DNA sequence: TGTGCCAGCAGCGTAGGGGTAGGGGGAAATGGCTACACCTTC. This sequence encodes CASSVGVGGNGYTF.

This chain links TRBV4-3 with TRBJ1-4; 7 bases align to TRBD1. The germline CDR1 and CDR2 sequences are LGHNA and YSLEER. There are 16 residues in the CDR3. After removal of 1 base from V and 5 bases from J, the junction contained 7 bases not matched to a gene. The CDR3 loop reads CASSQASGTANEKLFF. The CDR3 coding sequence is TGCGCCAGCAGCCAAGCTTCCGGGACAGCAAATGAAAAACTGTTTTTT.

CDR3 DNA: TGTGCCATCACCTCCGGGACAGCCGGGGAGCTGTTTTTT. As protein: CAITSGTAGELFF. This chain joins TRBV10-3 and TRBJ2-2; 7 bases are shared with TRBD1. CDR1 and CDR2 (germline): ENHRY, SYGVKD. After removal of 7 bases from V and 6 bases from J, the junction contained 5 bases not matched to a gene. The CDR3 has 13 amino acids.

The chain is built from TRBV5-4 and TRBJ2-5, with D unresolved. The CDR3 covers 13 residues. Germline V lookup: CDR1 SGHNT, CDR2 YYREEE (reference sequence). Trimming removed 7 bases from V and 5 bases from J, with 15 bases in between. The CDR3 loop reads CASARSPGETQYF. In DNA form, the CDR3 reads TGTGCCAGCGCCCGGTCTCCCGGGGAGACCCAGTACTTC.

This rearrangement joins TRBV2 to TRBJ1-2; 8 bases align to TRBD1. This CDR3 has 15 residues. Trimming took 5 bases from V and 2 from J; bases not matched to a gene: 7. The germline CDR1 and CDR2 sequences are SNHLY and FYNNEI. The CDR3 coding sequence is TGTGCCAGCAGTACGCGGCCAGGGGGCAACTATGGCTACACCTTC. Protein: CASSTRPGGNYGYTF.

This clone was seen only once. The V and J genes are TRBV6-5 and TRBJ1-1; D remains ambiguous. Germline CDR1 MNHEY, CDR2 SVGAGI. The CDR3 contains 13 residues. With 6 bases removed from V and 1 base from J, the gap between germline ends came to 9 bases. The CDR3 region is CASSPGRNTEAFF. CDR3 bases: TGTGCCAGCAGCCCCGGGAGGAACACTGAAGCTTTCTTT.

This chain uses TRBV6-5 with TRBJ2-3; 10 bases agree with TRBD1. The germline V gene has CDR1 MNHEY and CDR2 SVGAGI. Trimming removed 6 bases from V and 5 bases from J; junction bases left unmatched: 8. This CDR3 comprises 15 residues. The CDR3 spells CASSRQGALLDTQYF. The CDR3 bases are TGTGCCAGCAGCCGACAGGGGGCGTTGTTAGATACGCAGTATTTT.

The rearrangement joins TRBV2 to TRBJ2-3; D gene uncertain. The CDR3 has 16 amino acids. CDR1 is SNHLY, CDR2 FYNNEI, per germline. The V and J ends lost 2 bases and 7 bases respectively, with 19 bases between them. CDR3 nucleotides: TGTGCCAGCAGTGAATACTTGCCCTCCCCTACGAATACGCAGTATTTT. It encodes CASSEYLPSPTNTQYF.

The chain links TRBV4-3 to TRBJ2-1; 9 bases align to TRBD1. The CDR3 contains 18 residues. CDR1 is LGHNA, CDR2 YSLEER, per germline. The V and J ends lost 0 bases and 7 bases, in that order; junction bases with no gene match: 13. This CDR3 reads CASSQDSGRTGAGNEQFF. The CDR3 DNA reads TGCGCCAGCAGCCAAGATAGCGGGCGGACAGGGGCGGGAAATGAGCAGTTCTTC.

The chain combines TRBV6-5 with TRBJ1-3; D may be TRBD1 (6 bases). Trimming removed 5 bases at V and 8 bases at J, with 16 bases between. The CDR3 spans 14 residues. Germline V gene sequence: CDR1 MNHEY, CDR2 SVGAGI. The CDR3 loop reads CASSLQGSVDTIYF. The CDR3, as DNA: TGTGCCAGCAGTCTACAGGGATCCGTAGACACCATATATTTT.

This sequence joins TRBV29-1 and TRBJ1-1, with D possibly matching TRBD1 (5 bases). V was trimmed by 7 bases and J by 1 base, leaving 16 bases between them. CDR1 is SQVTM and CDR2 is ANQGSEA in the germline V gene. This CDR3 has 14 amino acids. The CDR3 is CSGGKGRRNTEAFF. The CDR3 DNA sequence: TGCAGCGGGGGAAAGGGGCGGCGGAACACTGAAGCTTTCTTT.

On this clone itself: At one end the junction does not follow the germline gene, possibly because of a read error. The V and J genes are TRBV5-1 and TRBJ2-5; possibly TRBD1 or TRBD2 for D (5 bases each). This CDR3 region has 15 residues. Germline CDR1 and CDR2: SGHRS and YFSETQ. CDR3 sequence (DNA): TGCGCCAGCAGGTTGGGGGAGTACAATCAAGAGACCCAGTACTTC. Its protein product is CASRLGEYNQETQYF. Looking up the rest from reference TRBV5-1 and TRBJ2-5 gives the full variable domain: KAGVTQTPRYLIKTRGQQVTLSCSPISGHRSVSWYQQTPGQGLQFLFEYFSETQRNKGNFPGRFSGRQFSNSRSEMNVSTLELGDSALYLCASRLGEYNQETQYFGPGTRLLVL.

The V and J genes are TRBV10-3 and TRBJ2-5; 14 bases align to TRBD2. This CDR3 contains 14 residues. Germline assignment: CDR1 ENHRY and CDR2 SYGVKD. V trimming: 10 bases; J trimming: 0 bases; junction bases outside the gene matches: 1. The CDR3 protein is CATGLAGDQETQYF. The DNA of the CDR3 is TGTGCCACGGGACTAGCGGGGGACCAAGAGACCCAGTACTTC.